The TCR beta chain described here comes from a study of T cells in Graves' hyperthyroidism and ophthalmopathy. Authors of the study amplified TCR beta CDR3 regions from RNA transcripts. HTBI primers were employed in a first-round RT-PCR of the TCR CDR3. Via MiXCR, TCRdb re-called the multiplex PCR reads, giving one row per CDR3 protein. This sample has approximately 870,000 distinct CDR3 sequences; approximately 40% occur once, and the top ten carry 8% to 9%. With regard to this clonotype: Its specificity is not known. An end of the junction differs from the germline gene, which may be a read error.

Isolation of PBMCs was performed on 8.5 to 10 ml fresh peripheral blood. Study-wide results and caveats: A 13 V-J model separated ophthalmopathy from stable hyperthyroidism. The model made its ophthalmopathy prediction, and onset followed a median 6.5 months later.

The origin of this receptor is a man aged 18-30 years with Graves' hyperthyroidism. The sequenced sample was blood.

CDR3 nucleotides: TGCGCCAGCAGCCAAGCTTGGTCGGGGACCTACGAGCAGTACTTC. Translated, it gives CASSQAWSGTYEQYF. The rearrangement links TRBV7-9 to TRBJ2-7; D may be TRBD2 (5 bases). Germline CDR1 SEHNR, CDR2 FQNEAQ (reference sequence). The CDR3 contains 15 residues.